The entry that follows covers one T cell receptor (beta chain) sequence. What it recognizes is unknown. The junction departs from germline at one end; a sequencing error may be responsible. The CDR3 is made up of 16 amino acids. CDR1 and CDR2 from the germline V gene are SEHNR and FQNEAQ (reference sequence). TCRdb reanalysed the PCR reads using MiXCR and keeps one entry per CDR3 protein. In the table there are under 350,000 distinct CDR3 sequences, 24% of which are singletons. The record originates from a study of molecular identifiers for immune sequencing clone quantification. General study points: Beyond 20 RNA copies, clones held over 98% of effector molecules, compared with under 1% in naive cells.

The sample was naive CD8+ T cells from blood, with Jurkat cell RNA spiked in. Specified subset: FACS-sorted CD8+CD4-CCR7+CD45RA+ naive T cells. This chain joins TRBV7-9 and TRBJ2-6; TRBD1 is a possible D gene (5 bases). This TCR was sampled from a human donor in good health. Some libraries in this study had Jurkat cell RNA spiked in. The CDR3 loop is CARSSPRGSGAPVLPF. CDR3 coding DNA: TGTGCCCGCAGTTCCCCGCGCGGCTCTGGGGCCCCCGTCCTGCCTTTC.